This TCR beta chain emerged from a study of blood T cells in healthy people across ages. With regard to this clonotype: What it binds is not known.

Primed by a sample-barcoded 5' primer and a J-beta primer mix, a second PCR proceeded for about 6 to 11 cycles. TCRdb redid the calling of the 5' RACE reads with MiXCR, one entry per CDR3 protein. This table has about 2 million distinct CDR3 sequences, around 48% appearing once. Broader study findings: Changes seen in expanded clonotypes were possibly confounded by donor CMV status left unknown. Total diversity from one million sequenced T cells was likely underestimated.

Germline CDR1 is MGHRA and CDR2 is YSYEKL. The CDR3 covers 15 residues. Trimming cost V 1 base and J 4 bases, with 11 bases left between them. The sample taken for sequencing was blood. The chain couples TRBV4-1 to TRBJ2-1, with D hard to call. The origin of this receptor is a woman between 40 and 50 years old in good health. This chain's CDR3 is CASSQVPEAYNEQFF. In DNA, the CDR3 is TGCGCCAGCAGCCAAGTCCCAGAAGCGTACAATGAGCAGTTCTTC.